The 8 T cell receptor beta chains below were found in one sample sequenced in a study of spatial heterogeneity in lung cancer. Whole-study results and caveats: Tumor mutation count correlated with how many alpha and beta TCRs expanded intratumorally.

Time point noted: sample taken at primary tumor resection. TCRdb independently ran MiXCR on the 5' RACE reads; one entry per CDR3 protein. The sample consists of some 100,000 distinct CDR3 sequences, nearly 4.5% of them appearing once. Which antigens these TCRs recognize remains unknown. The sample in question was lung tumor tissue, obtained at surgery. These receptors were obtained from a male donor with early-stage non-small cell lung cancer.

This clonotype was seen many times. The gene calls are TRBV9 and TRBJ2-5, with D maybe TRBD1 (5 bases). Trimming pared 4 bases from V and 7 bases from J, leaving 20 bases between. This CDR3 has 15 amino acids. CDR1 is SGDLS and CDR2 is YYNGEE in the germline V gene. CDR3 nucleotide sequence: TGTGCCAGCAGCCCGCAGATTGGGCAGGGTGCGACCCAGTACTTC. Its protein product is CASSPQIGQGATQYF.

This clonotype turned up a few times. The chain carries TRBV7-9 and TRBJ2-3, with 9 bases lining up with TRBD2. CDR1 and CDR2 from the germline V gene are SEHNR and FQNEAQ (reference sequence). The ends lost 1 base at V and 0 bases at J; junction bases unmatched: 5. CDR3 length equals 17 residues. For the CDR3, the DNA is TGTGCCAGCAGCTTAGTAGGGACTAGCCACAGCACAGATACGCAGTATTTT. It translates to CASSLVGTSHSTDTQYF.

The CDR3 reads CASSLFGGASTDTQYF. The CDR3 region has the DNA TGTGCCAGCAGCTTATTCGGGGGAGCTAGCACAGATACGCAGTATTTT. The chain combines TRBV7-2 with TRBJ2-3; possible D gene TRBD2, 6 bases. V shed 2 bases and J shed 0 bases, with 12 bases lying between them. Per the germline V gene, CDR1 is SGHTA and CDR2 is FQGNSA. The CDR3 totals 16 residues. Based on the CDR3 plus reference TRBV7-2 and TRBJ2-3, the full variable domain is GAGVSQSPSNKVTEKGKDVELRCDPISGHTALYWYRQSLGQGLEFLIYFQGNSAPDKSGLPSDRFSAERTGGSVSTLTIQRTQQEDSAVYLCASSLFGGASTDTQYFGPGTRLTVL.

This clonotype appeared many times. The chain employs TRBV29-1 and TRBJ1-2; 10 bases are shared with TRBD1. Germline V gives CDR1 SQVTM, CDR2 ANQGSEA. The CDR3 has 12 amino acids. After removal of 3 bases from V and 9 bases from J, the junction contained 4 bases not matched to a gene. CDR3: CSVEGQGMSYTF. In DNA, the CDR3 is TGCAGCGTTGAGGGACAGGGGATGAGCTACACCTTC.

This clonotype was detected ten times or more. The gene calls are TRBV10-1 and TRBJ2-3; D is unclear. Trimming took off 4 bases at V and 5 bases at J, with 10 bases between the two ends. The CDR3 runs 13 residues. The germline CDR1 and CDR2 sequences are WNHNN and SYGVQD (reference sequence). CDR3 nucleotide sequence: TGCGCCAGCAGTGTGGACCCGATAGATACGCAGTATTTT. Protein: CASSVDPIDTQYF.

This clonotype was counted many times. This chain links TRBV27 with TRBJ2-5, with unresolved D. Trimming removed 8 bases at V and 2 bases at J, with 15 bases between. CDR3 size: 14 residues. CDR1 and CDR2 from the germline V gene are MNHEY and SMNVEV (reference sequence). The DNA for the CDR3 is TGTGCCAGCCGTCGTCCCGGTGGACAAGAGACCCAGTACTTC. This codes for CASRRPGGQETQYF.

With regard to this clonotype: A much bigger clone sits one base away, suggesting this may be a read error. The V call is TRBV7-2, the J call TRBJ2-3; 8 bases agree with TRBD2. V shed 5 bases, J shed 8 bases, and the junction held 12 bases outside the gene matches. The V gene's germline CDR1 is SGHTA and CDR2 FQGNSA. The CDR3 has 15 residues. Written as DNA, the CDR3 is TGTGCCAGCAGCAAAATGACTAGCGTTGGTGGTACGCAGTATTTT. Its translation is CASSKMTSVGGTQYF.

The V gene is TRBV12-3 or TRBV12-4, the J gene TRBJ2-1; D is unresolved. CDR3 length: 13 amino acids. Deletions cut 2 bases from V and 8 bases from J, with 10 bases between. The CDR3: CASSLTQADEQFF. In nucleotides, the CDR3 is TGTGCCAGCAGTTTAACGCAAGCCGATGAGCAGTTCTTC.